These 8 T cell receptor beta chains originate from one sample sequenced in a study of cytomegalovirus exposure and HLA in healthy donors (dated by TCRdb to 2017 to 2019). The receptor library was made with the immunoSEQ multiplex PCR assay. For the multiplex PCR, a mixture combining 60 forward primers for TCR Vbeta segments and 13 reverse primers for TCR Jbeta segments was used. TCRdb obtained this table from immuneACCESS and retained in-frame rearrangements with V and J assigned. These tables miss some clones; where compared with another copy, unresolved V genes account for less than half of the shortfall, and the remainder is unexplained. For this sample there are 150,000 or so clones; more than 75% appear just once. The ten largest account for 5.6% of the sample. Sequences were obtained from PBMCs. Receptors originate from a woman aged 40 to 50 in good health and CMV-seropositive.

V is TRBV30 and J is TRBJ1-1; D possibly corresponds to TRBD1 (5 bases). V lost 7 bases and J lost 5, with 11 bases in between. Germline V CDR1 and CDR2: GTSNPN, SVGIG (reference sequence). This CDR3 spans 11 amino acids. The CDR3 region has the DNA TGTGCCTTACAGCGGGGGACTGAAGCTTTCTTT. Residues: CALQRGTEAFF.

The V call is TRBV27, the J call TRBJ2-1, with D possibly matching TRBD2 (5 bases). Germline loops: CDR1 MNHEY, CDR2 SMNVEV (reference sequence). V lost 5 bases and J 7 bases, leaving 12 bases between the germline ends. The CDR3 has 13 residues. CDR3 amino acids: CASSNPGENEQFF. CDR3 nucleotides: TGTGCCAGCAGTAACCCCGGGGAGAATGAGCAGTTCTTC.

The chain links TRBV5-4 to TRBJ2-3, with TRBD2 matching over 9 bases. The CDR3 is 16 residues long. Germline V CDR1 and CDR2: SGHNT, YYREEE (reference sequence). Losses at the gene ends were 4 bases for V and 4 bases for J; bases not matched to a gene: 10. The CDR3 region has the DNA TGTGCCAGCAGCCTAGGGTCCCTAGCGGGATCAGATACGCAGTATTTT. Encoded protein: CASSLGSLAGSDTQYF.

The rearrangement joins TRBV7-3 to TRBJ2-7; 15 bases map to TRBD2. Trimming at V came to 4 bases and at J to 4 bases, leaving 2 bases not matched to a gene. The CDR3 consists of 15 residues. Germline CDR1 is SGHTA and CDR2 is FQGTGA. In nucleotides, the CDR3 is TGTGCCAGCAGCTCGGGACTAGCGGGAGGTTACGAGCAGTACTTC. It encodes CASSSGLAGGYEQYF.

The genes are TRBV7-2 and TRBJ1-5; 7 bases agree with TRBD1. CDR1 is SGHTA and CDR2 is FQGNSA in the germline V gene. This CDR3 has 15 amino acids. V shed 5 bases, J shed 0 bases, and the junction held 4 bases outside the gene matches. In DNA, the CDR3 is TGTGCCAGCAGCCATACAGGGGTTAGCAATCAGCCCCAGCATTTT. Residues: CASSHTGVSNQPQHF.

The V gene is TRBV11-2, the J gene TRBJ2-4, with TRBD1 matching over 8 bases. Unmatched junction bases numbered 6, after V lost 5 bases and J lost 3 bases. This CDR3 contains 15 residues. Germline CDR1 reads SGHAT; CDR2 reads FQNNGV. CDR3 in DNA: TGTGCCAGCAGCCTTCAGGGGGCTGGCAAAAACATTCAGTACTTC. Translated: CASSLQGAGKNIQYF.

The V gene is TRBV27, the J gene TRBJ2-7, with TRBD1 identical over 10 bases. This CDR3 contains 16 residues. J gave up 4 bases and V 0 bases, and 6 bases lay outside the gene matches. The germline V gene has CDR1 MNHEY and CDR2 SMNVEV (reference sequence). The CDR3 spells CASSLSGGQGGYEQYF. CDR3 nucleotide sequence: TGTGCCAGCAGTTTATCGGGCGGACAGGGGGGGTACGAGCAGTACTTC.

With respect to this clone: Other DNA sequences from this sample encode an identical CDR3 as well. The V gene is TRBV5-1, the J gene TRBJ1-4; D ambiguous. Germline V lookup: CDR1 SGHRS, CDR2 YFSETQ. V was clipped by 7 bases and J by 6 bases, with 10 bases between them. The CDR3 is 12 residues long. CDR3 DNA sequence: TGCGCCAGCCGCGGGATGGATGAAAAACTGTTTTTT. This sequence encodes CASRGMDEKLFF.